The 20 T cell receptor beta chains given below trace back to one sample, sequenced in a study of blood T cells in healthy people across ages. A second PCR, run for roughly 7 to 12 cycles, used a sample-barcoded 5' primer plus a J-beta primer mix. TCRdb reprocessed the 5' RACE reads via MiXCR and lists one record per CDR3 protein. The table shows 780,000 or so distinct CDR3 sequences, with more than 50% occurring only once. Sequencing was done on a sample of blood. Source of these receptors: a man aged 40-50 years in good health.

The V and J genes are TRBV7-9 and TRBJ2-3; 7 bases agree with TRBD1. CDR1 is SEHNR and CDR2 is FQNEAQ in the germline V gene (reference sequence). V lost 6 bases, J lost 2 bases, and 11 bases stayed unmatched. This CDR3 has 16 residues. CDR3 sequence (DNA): TGTGCCAGCAGATGTAGCATAGGACAGGACACAGATACGCAGTATTTT. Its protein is CASRCSIGQDTDTQYF.

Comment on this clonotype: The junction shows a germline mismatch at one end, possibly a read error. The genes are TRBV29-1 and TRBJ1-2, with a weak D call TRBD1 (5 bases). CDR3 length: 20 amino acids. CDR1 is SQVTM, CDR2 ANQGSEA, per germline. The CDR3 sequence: CGVLRGVRGLLDRANYGYTF. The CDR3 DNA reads TGCGGCGTCCTCCGGGGGGTTCGGGGCCTCCTCGACCGAGCTAACTATGGCTACACCTTC. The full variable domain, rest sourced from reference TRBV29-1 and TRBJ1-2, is SAVISQKPSRDICQRGTSLTIQCQVDSQVTMMFWYRQQPGQSLTLIATANQGSEATYESGFVIDKFPISRPNLTFSTLTVSNMSPEDSSIYLCGVLRGVRGLLDRANYGYTFGSGTRLTVV.

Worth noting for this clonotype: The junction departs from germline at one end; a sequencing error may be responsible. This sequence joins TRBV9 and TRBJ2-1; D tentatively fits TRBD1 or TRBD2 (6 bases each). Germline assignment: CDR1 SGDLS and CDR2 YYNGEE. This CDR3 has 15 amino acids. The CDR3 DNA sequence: TGCGCCAGCAGCGCCGCGGGACAAGGCCGCAATGAGCAGTTCTTC. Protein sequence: CASSAAGQGRNEQFF.

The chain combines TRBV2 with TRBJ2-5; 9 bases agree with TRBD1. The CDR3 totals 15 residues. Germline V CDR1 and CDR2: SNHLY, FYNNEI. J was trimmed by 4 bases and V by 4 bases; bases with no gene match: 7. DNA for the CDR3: TGTGCCAGCAGTGGACGAACAGGGGGCACAGAGACCCAGTACTTC. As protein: CASSGRTGGTETQYF.

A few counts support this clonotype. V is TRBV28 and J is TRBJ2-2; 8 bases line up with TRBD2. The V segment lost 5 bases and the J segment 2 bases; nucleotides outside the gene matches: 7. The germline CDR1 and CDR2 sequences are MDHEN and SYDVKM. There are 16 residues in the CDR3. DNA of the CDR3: TGTGCCAGCAGTCCCCCGGGGGGGCGAAACACCGGGGAGCTGTTTTTT. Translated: CASSPPGGRNTGELFF.

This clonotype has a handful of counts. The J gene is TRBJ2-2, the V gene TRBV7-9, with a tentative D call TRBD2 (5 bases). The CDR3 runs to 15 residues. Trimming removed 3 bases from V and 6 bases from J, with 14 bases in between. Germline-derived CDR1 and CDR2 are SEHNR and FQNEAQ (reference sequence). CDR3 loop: CASSFLSPGSGELFF. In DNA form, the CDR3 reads TGTGCCAGCAGCTTTCTCAGCCCGGGATCCGGGGAGCTGTTTTTT.

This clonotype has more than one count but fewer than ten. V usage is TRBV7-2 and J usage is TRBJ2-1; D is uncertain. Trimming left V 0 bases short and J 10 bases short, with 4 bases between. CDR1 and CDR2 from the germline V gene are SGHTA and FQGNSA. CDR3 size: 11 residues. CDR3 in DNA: TGTGCCAGCAGCTTAGCAATCGAGCAGTTCTTC. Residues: CASSLAIEQFF.

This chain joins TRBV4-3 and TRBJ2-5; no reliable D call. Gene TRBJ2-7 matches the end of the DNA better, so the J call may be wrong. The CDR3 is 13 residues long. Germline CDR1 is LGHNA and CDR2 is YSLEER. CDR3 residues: CASSQNLPYEQYF. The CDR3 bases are TGCGCCAGCAGCCAAAATCTCCCCTACGAGCAGTACTTC.

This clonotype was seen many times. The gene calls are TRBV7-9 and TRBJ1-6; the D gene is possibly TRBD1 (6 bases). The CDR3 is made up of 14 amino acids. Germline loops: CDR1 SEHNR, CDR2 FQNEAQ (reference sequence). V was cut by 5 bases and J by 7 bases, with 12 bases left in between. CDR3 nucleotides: TGTGCCAGCAGCGCTCGGACAGCCAATTCACCCCTCCACTTT. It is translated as CASSARTANSPLHF. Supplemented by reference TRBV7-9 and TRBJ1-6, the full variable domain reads DTGVSQNPRHKITKRGQNVTFRCDPISEHNRLYWYRQTLGQGPEFLTYFQNEAQLEKSRLLSDRFSAERPKGSFSTLEIQRTEQGDSAMYLCASSARTANSPLHFGNGTRLTVT.

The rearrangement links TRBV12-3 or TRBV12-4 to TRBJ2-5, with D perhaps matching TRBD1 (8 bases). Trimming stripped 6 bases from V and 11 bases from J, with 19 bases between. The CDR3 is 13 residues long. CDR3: CASRPTGEGEQYF. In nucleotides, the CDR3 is TGTGCCAGCAGGCCGACAGGGGAGGGGGAGCAGTACTTC.

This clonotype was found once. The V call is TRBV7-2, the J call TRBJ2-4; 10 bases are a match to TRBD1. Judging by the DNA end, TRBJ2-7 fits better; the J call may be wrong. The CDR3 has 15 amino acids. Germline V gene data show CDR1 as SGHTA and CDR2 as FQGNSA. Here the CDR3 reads CASSIAGTGAYEQYF. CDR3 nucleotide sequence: TGTGCCAGCAGCATCGCCGGGACAGGGGCCTACGAGCAGTACTTC.

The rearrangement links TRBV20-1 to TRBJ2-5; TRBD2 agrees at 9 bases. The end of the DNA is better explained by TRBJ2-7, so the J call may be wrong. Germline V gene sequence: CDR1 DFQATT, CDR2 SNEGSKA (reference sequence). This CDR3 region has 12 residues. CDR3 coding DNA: TGCAGTGCCGCGACTAGCGGCTACGAGCAGTACTTC. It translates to CSAATSGYEQYF.

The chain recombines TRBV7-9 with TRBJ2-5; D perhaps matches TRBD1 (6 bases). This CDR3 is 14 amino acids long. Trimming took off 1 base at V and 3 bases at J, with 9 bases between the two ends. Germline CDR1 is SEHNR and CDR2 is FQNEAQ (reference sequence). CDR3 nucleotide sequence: TGTGCCAGCAGCTTAGGACACAGGGAAGAGACCCAGTACTTC. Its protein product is CASSLGHREETQYF.

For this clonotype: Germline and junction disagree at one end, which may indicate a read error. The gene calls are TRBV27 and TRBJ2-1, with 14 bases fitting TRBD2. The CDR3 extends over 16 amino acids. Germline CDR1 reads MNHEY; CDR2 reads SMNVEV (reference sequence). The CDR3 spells CATTSGRAFSYNGQFF. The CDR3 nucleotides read TGTGCCACGACTAGCGGGAGGGCTTTCTCCTACAATGGGCAGTTCTTC.

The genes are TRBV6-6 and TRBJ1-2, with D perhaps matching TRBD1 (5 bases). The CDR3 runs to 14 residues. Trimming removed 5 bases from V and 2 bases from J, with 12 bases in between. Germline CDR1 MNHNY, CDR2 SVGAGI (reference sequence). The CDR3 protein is CASSEIRVNYGYTF. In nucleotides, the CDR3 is TGTGCCAGCAGTGAGATCAGGGTAAACTATGGCTACACCTTC.

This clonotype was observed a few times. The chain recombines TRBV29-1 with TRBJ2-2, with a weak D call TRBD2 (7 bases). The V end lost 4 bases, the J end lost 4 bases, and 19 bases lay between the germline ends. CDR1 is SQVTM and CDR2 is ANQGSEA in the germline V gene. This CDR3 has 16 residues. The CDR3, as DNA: TGCAGCGTTGTATCAGGGGAGGGAGTAGGCACCGGGGAGCTGTTTTTT. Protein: CSVVSGEGVGTGELFF.

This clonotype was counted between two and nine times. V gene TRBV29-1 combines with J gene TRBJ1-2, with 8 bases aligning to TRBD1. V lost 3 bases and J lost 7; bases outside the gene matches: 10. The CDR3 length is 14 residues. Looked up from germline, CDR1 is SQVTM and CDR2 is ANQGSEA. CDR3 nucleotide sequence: TGCAGCGTTGACCTTCCGGACAGGGACATTGGCTACACCTTC. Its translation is CSVDLPDRDIGYTF. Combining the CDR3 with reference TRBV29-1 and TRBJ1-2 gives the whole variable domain SAVISQKPSRDICQRGTSLTIQCQVDSQVTMMFWYRQQPGQSLTLIATANQGSEATYESGFVIDKFPISRPNLTFSTLTVSNMSPEDSSIYLCSVDLPDRDIGYTFGSGTRLTVV.

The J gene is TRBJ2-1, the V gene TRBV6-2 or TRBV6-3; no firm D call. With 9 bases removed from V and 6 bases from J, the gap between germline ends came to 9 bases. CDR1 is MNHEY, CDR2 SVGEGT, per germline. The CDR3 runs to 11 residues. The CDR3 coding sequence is TGTGCCAGTGGTTGGGGCAATGAGCAGTTCTTC. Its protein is CASGWGNEQFF.

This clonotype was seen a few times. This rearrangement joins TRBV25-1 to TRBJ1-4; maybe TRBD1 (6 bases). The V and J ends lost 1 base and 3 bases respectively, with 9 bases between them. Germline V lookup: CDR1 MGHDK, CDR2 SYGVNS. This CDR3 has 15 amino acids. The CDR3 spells CASSEWGTSNEKLFF. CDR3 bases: TGTGCCAGCAGTGAATGGGGGACATCTAATGAAAAACTGTTTTTT.

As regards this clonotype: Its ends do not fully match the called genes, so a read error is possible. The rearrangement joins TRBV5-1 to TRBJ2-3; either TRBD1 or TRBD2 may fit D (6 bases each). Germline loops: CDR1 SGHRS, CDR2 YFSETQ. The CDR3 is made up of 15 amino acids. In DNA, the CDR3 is TGCGCCAGCAGCGCCGGGACCCCGGGGGCAGATACGCAGTATTTC. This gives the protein CASSAGTPGADTQYF.